Listed below are T cell receptor beta chains from one sample, sequenced in a study of cytomegalovirus exposure and HLA in healthy donors. The protocol was immunoSEQ multiplex PCR, while the TCRdb copy is restricted to in-frame clones and leaves out a portion. The sample carries 190,000 or so clones, roughly 80% recorded once. Sequenced material: PBMCs. Receptors were obtained from a woman between 50 and 59 years old in good health and CMV-seropositive. CDR3s include the opening cysteine and the closing phenylalanine or tryptophan. D genes are given only for firm matches. The size of a clone is reported for some rows only, either as once, few or many, or as a class for expanded clones.

TRBD1 NA TRBJ2-7 TRBV7-2 CASSSSGDRPAYEQYF TGTGCCAGCAGCTCCTCAGGGGACAGGCCGGCGTACGAGCAGTACTTC
TRBD1 NA TRBJ1-3 TRBV7-2 CASSPGTGGGNTIYF TGTGCCAGCAGCCCAGGGACAGGGGGTGGAAACACCATATATTTT
TRBD1 NA TRBJ1-2 TRBV7-2 CASSTVGQGGGYTF TGTGCCAGCAGCACAGTTGGACAGGGCGGGGGCTACACCTTC
TRBD1 NA TRBJ2-7 TRBV7-2 CASSSSRGHGEQYF TGTGCCAGCAGCTCAAGCAGGGGGCACGGTGAGCAGTACTTC
NA NA TRBJ2-7 TRBV29-1 CSALGTDTYEQYF TGCAGCGCCCTAGGTACGGATACCTACGAGCAGTACTTC
NA NA TRBJ2-1 TRBV6-1 CASSESWGGLYNEQFF TGTGCCAGCAGTGAATCTTGGGGGGGCCTGTACAATGAGCAGTTCTTC
TRBD2 NA TRBJ2-3 TRBV27 CASNPGSGGGDTQYF TGTGCCAGCAACCCGGGTAGCGGGGGGGGTGATACGCAGTATTTT
TRBD2 few TRBJ2-1 TRBV5-5 CASSLAGTSGGAGQFF TGTGCCAGCAGCTTGGCCGGAACTAGCGGGGGGGCGGGGCAGTTCTTC
NA NA TRBJ1-2 TRBV4-1 CASSQDPGDNYGYTF TGCGCCAGCAGCCAAGACCCAGGGGATAACTATGGCTACACCTTC
NA NA TRBJ2-5 TRBV5-4 CASSLGGTQGETQYF TGTGCCAGCAGCTTGGGGGGCACCCAGGGGGAGACCCAGTACTTC
TRBD2 NA TRBJ2-5 TRBV19 CASSIRTSGGAGETQYF TGTGCCAGTAGTATCCGGACTAGCGGGGGGGCCGGAGAGACCCAGTACTTC
TRBD2 NA TRBJ2-7 TRBV7-2 CASSLGLAGGYEQYF TGTGCCAGCAGCTTAGGGTTAGCGGGGGGGTACGAGCAGTACTTC
TRBD1 NA TRBJ1-1 TRBV28 CASRRQGLPGGAEAFF TGTGCCAGCAGGCGACAGGGGCTCCCTGGGGGGGCTGAAGCTTTCTTT
NA few TRBJ2-7 TRBV19 CASSTGVINEQYF TGTGCCAGTAGTACGGGGGTGATCAACGAGCAGTACTTC
TRBD2 few TRBJ2-7 TRBV2 CASSEASGRASEQYF TGTGCCAGCAGTGAAGCTAGCGGGAGGGCCAGCGAGCAGTACTTC
NA NA TRBJ2-1 TRBV19 CASSAHRLGNEQFF TGTGCCAGTAGTGCCCACCGACTAGGGAATGAGCAGTTCTTC
NA NA TRBJ1-1 TRBV28 CASSVARLTEAFF TGTGCCAGCAGTGTGGCCCGCTTGACTGAAGCTTTCTTT
TRBD1 NA TRBJ1-2 TRBV28 CASVTGQGSPRGYTF TGTGCCAGCGTCACCGGACAGGGAAGCCCTCGGGGCTACACCTTC
NA NA TRBJ2-3 TRBV5-6 CASNWLAEGTDTQYF TGTGCCAGTAACTGGTTAGCGGAAGGGACAGATACACAGTATTTT
TRBD1 NA TRBJ1-1 TRBV27 CASSSTSGDRGAFF TGTGCCAGCAGTTCAACAAGTGGGGACAGGGGAGCTTTCTTT
TRBD1 NA TRBJ1-6 TRBV14 CASSQEGGYSPLHF TGTGCCAGCAGCCAAGAAGGGGGCTATTCACCCCTCCACTTT
TRBD1 once TRBJ1-5 TRBV4-1 CASSQEGGAGQGRDQPQHF TGCGCCAGCAGCCAAGAGGGGGGGGCGGGACAGGGCCGTGATCAGCCCCAGCATTTT
NA NA TRBJ1-1 TRBV4-1 CASSQEGLKTMNTEAFF TGCGCCAGCAGCCAAGAAGGACTTAAGACGATGAACACTGAAGCTTTCTTT
NA NA TRBJ1-2 TRBV2 CASTSDSYGYTF TGTGCCAGCACGTCGGACAGTTATGGCTACACCTTC
NA once TRBJ1-1 TRBV6-1 CASIFELGRLKAFF TGTGCCAGCATTTTCGAACTAGGAAGGTTAAAAGCTTTCTTT
TRBD1 NA TRBJ2-3 TRBV5-8 CASSSGQKGLGTDTQYF TGTGCCAGCAGCTCGGGACAGAAGGGTCTCGGCACAGATACGCAGTATTTT
TRBD1 once TRBJ1-1 TRBV20-1 CSAERTGSAFF TGCAGTGCCGAACGGACAGGGAGTGCTTTCTTT
NA NA TRBJ2-7 TRBV7-9 CSSSHAWAPYEQYF TGTTCCAGCAGCCACGCTTGGGCTCCCTACGAGCAGTACTTC
NA NA TRBJ1-3 TRBV18 CASSPLLGQTSGNTIYF TGTGCCAGCTCACCGCTCCTCGGACAGACATCTGGAAACACCATATATTTT
NA NA TRBJ2-7 TRBV20-1 CSARDYPEQYF TGCAGTGCTAGAGACTACCCAGAGCAGTACTTC
NA few TRBJ2-3 TRBV6-1 CASSGRISSTDTQYF TGTGCCAGCAGTGGGCGGATCTCTAGCACAGATACGCAGTATTTT
TRBD1 once TRBJ1-5 TRBV5-8 CASSRDRGQQPQHF TGTGCCAGCAGCCGGGACAGGGGGCAACAGCCCCAGCATTTT
NA NA TRBJ2-3 TRBV20-1 CSAPADTQYF TGCAGTGCCCCAGCAGATACGCAGTATTTT
NA NA TRBJ2-7 TRBV28 CASSPVASGYEQYF TGTGCCAGCAGTCCCGTGGCATCGGGGTACGAGCAGTACTTC
NA NA TRBJ1-1 TRBV28 CASYDRLITEAFF TGTGCCAGCTATGACAGGCTTATTACTGAAGCTTTCTTT
TRBD1 NA TRBJ1-1 TRBV6-1 CASRVQGKTEAFF TGTGCCAGCAGGGTACAGGGGAAGACTGAAGCTTTCTTT
TRBD2 NA TRBJ2-5 TRBV6-9 CASSYSISRTPGGGGVQETQYF TGTGCCAGCAGTTATTCGATATCGAGGACACCGGGGGGCGGGGGGGTTCAAGAGACCCAGTACTTC
NA NA TRBJ2-7 TRBV7-2 CASSRGPTGSYEQYF TGTGCCAGCAGCCGCGGCCCGACAGGTTCCTACGAGCAGTACTTC
NA NA TRBJ1-1 TRBV5-5 CASIRHSEMNTEAFF TGTGCCAGCATCAGACATAGTGAGATGAACACTGAAGCTTTCTTT
TRBD2 NA TRBJ2-7 TRBV30 CAWLTSGRFYEQYF TGTGCCTGGCTGACTAGCGGGAGGTTCTACGAGCAGTACTTC
TRBD1 NA TRBJ1-2 TRBV27 CASSSQGAGYGYTF TGTGCCAGCAGTTCACAGGGGGCTGGATATGGCTACACCTTC
TRBD1 NA TRBJ1-1 TRBV5-1 CASSPGGQGAPIPEAFF TGCGCCAGCAGCCCCGGGGGACAGGGGGCCCCGATCCCTGAAGCTTTCTTT
NA NA TRBJ1-2 TRBV19 CASSGGLNYGYTF TGTGCCAGTAGTGGAGGCCTGAACTATGGCTACACCTTC
NA NA TRBJ2-3 TRBV7-2 CASRRWATPNTQYF TGTGCCAGCAGACGATGGGCTACCCCAAATACGCAGTATTTT
TRBD1 NA TRBJ1-3 TRBV27 CASSSIAGTDGNTIYF TGTGCCAGCAGTTCGATCGCCGGGACAGATGGAAACACCATATATTTT
TRBD2 NA TRBJ2-7 TRBV15 CATSRALAGVGGYEQYF TGTGCCACCAGCAGAGCACTAGCGGGAGTTGGAGGTTACGAGCAGTACTTC
TRBD2 NA TRBJ2-6 TRBV4-3 CASSQDPAGGPFSGANGLTF TGCGCCAGCAGCCAAGATCCAGCGGGGGGGCCCTTTTCAGGGGCCAACGGCCTGACTTTC
NA NA TRBJ2-1 TRBV21-1 CASSKGSPGGGEQFF TGTGCCAGCAGCAAAGGTAGCCCAGGCGGGGGAGAGCAGTTCTTC
NA NA TRBJ2-5 TRBV9 CASSVGLAEETQYF TGTGCCAGCAGCGTAGGTCTAGCTGAAGAGACCCAGTACTTC
TRBD2 NA TRBJ2-2 TRBV6-5 CASRPPGLAGVKLFF TGTGCCAGCAGGCCCCCGGGACTAGCGGGAGTGAAGCTGTTTTTT
NA NA TRBJ1-1 TRBV6-6 CASSYGPNTEAFF TGTGCCAGCAGTTACGGCCCGAACACTGAAGCTTTCTTT
NA NA TRBJ2-1 TRBV5-4 CASSVSGNSYNEQFF TGTGCCAGCAGCGTTAGCGGCAACTCCTACAATGAGCAGTTCTTC
NA NA TRBJ2-5 TRBV5-1 CASSFREGETQYF TGCGCCAGCAGCTTCCGGGAAGGAGAGACCCAGTACTTC